This TCR beta chain was observed in a study of cytomegalovirus exposure and HLA in healthy donors. PCR was performed using 60 Vbeta and 13 Jbeta primers. Clones were sequenced by immunoSEQ multiplex PCR, and TCRdb holds only the in-frame ones, with some missing. The sample contains about 140,000 clones, about three quarters of which appear only once. Nominally healthy donors provided the samples, though records likely missed some immune exposures. Germline-derived CDR1 and CDR2 are MGHDK and SYGVNS. The CDR3 length is 15 residues. V lost 0 bases and J lost 0, with 9 bases in between. Study conclusions and caveats: Later on, a genetic analysis was performed. It linked a missense variant in DCLRE1C with V- and J-gene trimming of TCR beta. The listing of fewer than 200 TCR beta chains classed them as cytomegalovirus-associated. Among TCR sequences, most were rare, though some public TCRs appeared in many donors.

As concerns this clone: Its antigen is still unknown.

The chain links TRBV25-1 to TRBJ2-7, with D possibly TRBD2 on 6 matching bases. This receptor was taken from a human donor in good health. Sequencing input: PBMCs. CDR3 loop: CASSEYTSRSYEQYF. In DNA, the CDR3 is TGTGCCAGCAGTGAATATACTAGCCGCTCCTACGAGCAGTACTTC.